Detailed here is one TCR beta chain. What it recognizes is unknown. This sample is drawn from a study of tumor-infiltrating lymphocytes in localized non-small cell lung cancer. Method: immunoSEQ multiplex PCR; TCRdb's copy keeps in-frame clones and lacks some. The sample carries about 16,000 clones, 45% recorded once. V gave up 0 bases and J gave up 8 bases; unmatched junction bases: 8. CDR3 length equals 15 residues. The germline V gene encodes CDR1 LGHNA and CDR2 YNFKEQ. Broader study findings: T-cell fraction did not differ between immunotypes IM1 and IM2. Only some patients had TCR sequencing, depending on available tissue.

Sequencing input: lung tumor tissue. The sequence was collected from a human donor with non-small cell lung cancer. This sequence joins TRBV4-2 and TRBJ1-2; the match to TRBD1 covers 8 bases. This CDR3 is CASSQDPGQASGYTF. The CDR3 nucleotides are TGTGCCAGCAGCCAAGATCCGGGACAGGCGTCCGGCTACACCTTC.